This T cell receptor (beta chain) was observed in a study of graft-versus-host responses after intestinal transplantation. Whole-study context: The study gave all recipients anti-thymocyte globulin induction, then tacrolimus and steroids for roughly 3 years.

Some clones are missing from TCRdb's copy, which holds only in-frame ones; the method was immunoSEQ multiplex PCR. The sample yields approximately 86,000 clones, 85% to 95% seen once. Details on this clone: What it binds is not known.

The CDR3 is made up of 11 amino acids. Germline-derived CDR1 and CDR2 are LNHDA and SQIVND (reference sequence). V was cut by 10 bases and J by 5 bases, with 11 bases left in between. The chain is built from TRBV19 and TRBJ1-1; D is unresolved. The sequence derives from a human donor who was the organ donor for an intestinal transplant. Here the sequenced sample was unstimulated CD8+ T cells sorted from spleen or lymph node cells, taken before transplant. The CDR3 bases are TGTGCCACCGAGGGAGGGACTGAAGCTTTCTTT. Protein: CATEGGTEAFF.